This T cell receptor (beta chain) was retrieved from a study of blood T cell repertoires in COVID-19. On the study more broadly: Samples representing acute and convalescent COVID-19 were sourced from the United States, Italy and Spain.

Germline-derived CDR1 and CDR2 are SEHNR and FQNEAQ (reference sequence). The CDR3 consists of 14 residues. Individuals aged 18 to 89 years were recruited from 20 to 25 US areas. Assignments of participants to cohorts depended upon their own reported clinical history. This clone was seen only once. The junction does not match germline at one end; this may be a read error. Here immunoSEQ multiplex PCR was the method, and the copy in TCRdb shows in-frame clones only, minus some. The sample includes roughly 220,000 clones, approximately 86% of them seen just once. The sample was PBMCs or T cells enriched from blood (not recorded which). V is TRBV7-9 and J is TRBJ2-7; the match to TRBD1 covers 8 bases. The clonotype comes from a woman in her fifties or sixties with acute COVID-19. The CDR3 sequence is CASGLETGAGEQYF. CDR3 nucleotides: TGTGCCAGCGGCTTAGAGACAGGGGCGGGCGAGCAGTACTTC. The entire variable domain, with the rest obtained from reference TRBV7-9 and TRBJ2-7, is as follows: DTGVSQNPRHKITKRGQNVTFRCDPISEHNRLYWYRQTLGQGPEFLTYFQNEAQLEKSRLLSDRFSAERPKGSFSTLEIQRTEQGDSAMYLCASGLETGAGEQYFGPGTRLTVT.